Following are 2 T cell receptor beta chains from one sample sequenced in a study of blood T cell repertoires in COVID-19. Sequencing used immunoSEQ multiplex PCR; TCRdb keeps in-frame clones, though not all of them. The sample has under 95,000 clones; about four fifths are singletons. The sample taken for sequencing was peripheral blood. The receptors originated from a man aged 50 to 59 with acute or convalescent COVID-19.

This clone has more than one count but fewer than ten. The chain couples TRBV19 to TRBJ1-2; 9 bases are shared with TRBD1. CDR1 and CDR2 (germline): LNHDA, SQIVND (reference sequence). V gave up 7 bases and J gave up 2 bases; unmatched junction bases: 8. The length of the CDR3 is 15 residues. The chain's CDR3 is CASIPGTGTNYGYTF. The CDR3 coding sequence is TGTGCCAGTATCCCCGGGACAGGGACGAACTATGGCTACACCTTC.

V and J are TRBV28 and TRBJ2-5; the match to TRBD1 covers 9 bases. This CDR3 has 15 residues. Trimming took 6 bases from V and 6 from J; bases not matched to a gene: 11. Germline CDR1 MDHEN, CDR2 SYDVKM. CDR3 sequence: CASRPGTGHVQTQYF. CDR3 sequence (DNA): TGTGCCAGCAGACCGGGGACAGGGCACGTTCAGACCCAGTACTTC.